The clone carrying this T cell receptor beta chain was seen more than once but under ten times. No antigen is known for it. This record belongs to a study of cytomegalovirus exposure and HLA in healthy donors. Looking at the study overall: When just under 400 donors were genotyped, about 86% of them were found to fall in the Caucasian-associated ancestry cluster.

Germline V gene lookup returns CDR1 SGHDT and CDR2 YYEEEE. Trimming removed 0 bases at V and 1 base at J, with 19 bases between. This CDR3 region has 18 residues. Researchers ran the PCR with 60 Vbeta and 13 Jbeta primers. Using immunoSEQ multiplex PCR, the repertoire was profiled, and TCRdb retains in-frame clones only, with some absent. The sample yields approximately 100,000 clones, roughly 67% seen once. General observations from the study: It was reported in a later analysis that an Asian-associated ancestry cluster showed fewer N-insertions than the roughly 620-donor mean. TCR beta sequences numbering 15,000 to 20,000 were associated with HLA alleles at 0.05 false discovery rate in a later analysis. Available immune exposure information covered CMV serostatus only.

The origin of this receptor is a man in his forties in good health and CMV-seronegative. This chain connects TRBV5-6 to TRBJ2-5, with D perhaps TRBD2 (5 bases). The sample comprised PBMCs. Here the CDR3 DNA reads TGTGCCAGCAGCTTGGATGGTGAGGGCCCCAGGAGCCAAGAGACCCAGTACTTC. This translates into CASSLDGEGPRSQETQYF.